The clone carrying this T cell receptor (beta chain) was detected a few times. Its antigen is not identified. There are 13 residues in the CDR3. V shed 6 bases, J shed 10 bases, and the junction held 9 bases outside the gene matches. CDR1 and CDR2 (germline): KGHSH, LQKENI. These data come from a study of beta chain features in type 1 diabetes. Expressed TCRB transcripts were sequenced because the isolated RNA had all been reverse transcribed beforehand. The table came from immunoSEQ multiplex PCR; TCRdb's copy has only in-frame clones and leaves some out. The table shows over 200,000 clones, with roughly a tenth occurring only once. Study-wide results and caveats: Shortening that was moderate but significant affected the TCRB CDR3s of Type 1 diabetes patients in all four CD4+ subsets. A possible short-template PCR bias applies equally to patients and controls.

Material for sequencing was naive CD4+ T cells from blood. This clonotype originated in a man aged 25 to 40 with type 1 diabetes. The V call is TRBV18, the J call TRBJ2-5; 9 positions agree with TRBD1. The CDR3 protein is CASSPGTGSDQYF. The CDR3 DNA reads as TGTGCCAGCTCCCCGGGGACAGGGAGTGACCAGTACTTC.